What follows is one T cell receptor (beta chain) and its context. Germline V CDR1 and CDR2: SSHAT, FNYEAQ (reference sequence). The CDR3 length is 18 residues. The quantity of total RNA per TCR library was 3500 ng. A 6-nucleotide sample barcode was carried by the UMIs, which template switching added. TCRdb reanalyzed the 5' RACE reads and collapses them to one entry per CDR3 protein, without DNA. This sample's clone table lists about 450,000 distinct CDR3 sequences. The data were obtained in a study of monozygotic twins with inflammatory bowel disease. One blood sample of 2 to 2.5 ml was taken from each donor.

The sample consisted of blood. V is TRBV7-7 and J is TRBJ2-2; TCRdb's D gene call, TRBD1, goes unchecked for lack of DNA. The TCR comes from a human donor with ulcerative colitis or Crohn's disease, or a healthy co-twin of an affected twin (not recorded which). CDR3 protein: CASSLADEGGGIAGELFF.